This entry features one T cell receptor beta chain sequence. The target antigen is unknown. This specimen comes from a study of cytomegalovirus exposure and HLA in healthy donors. Findings and caveats of the study: Earlier analysis found most TCR beta V segments productive about 87% or about 30% of the time. A missense variant in DCLRE1C was later tied to TCR beta V- and J-gene trimming. Analyzed later, most CMV-associated TCR beta chains appeared HLA-restricted.

Between the trimmed V and J ends, which lost 1 base and 1 base, there was a span of 10 bases. This CDR3 contains 15 residues. Germline-derived CDR1 and CDR2 are MGHRA and YSYEKL. Unrecorded immune exposures were likely, despite nominal health at sampling. Primers: 60 Vbeta forward and 13 Jbeta reverse. The protocol was immunoSEQ multiplex PCR, while the TCRdb copy is restricted to in-frame clones and leaves out a portion. The sample includes around 84,000 clones. The sequenced sample consisted of PBMCs. The origin of this receptor is a man between 25 and 39 years old in good health and CMV-seronegative. The chain couples TRBV4-1 to TRBJ1-1; D perhaps matches TRBD1 (5 bases). The CDR3 reads CASSQGQGANTEAFF. Written as DNA, the CDR3 is TGCGCCAGCAGCCAAGGTCAGGGCGCGAACACTGAAGCTTTCTTT.